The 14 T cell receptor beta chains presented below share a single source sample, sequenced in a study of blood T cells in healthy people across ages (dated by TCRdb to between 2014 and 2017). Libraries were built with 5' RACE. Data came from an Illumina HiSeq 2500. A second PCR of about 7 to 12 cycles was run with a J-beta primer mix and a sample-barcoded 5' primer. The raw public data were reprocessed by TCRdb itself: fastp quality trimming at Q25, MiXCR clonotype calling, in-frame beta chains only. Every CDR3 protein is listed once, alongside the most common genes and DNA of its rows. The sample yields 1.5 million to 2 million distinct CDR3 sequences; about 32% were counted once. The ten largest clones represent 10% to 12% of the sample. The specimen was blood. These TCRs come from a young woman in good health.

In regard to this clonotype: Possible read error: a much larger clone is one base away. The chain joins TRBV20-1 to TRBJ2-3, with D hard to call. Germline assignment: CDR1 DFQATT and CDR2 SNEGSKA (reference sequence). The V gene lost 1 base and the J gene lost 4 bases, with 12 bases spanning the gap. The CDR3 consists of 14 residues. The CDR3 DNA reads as TGCAGTGCTAGAGGAAGGGCAGGAGCAGATACGCAGTATTTT. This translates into CSARGRAGADTQYF.

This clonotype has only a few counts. The CDR3 region is CASRYANTEAFF. DNA for the CDR3: TGCGCCAGCAGATACGCGAACACTGAAGCTTTCTTT. This chain joins TRBV5-1 and TRBJ1-1; D call uncertain. The germline V gene has CDR1 SGHRS and CDR2 YFSETQ. The V and J ends lost 5 bases and 1 base respectively, with 6 bases between them. There are 12 residues in the CDR3.

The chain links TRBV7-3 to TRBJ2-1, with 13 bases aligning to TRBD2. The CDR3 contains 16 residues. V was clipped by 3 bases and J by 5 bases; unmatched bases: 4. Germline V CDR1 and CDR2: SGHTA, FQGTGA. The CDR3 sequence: CASSFGTSGKNNEQFF. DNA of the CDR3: TGTGCCAGCAGCTTCGGGACTAGCGGGAAAAACAATGAGCAGTTCTTC.

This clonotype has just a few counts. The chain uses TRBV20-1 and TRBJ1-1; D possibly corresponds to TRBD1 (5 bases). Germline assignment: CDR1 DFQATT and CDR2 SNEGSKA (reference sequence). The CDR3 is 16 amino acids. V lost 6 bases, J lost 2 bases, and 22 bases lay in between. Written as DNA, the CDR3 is TGCAGTGCCAATCCCCCAGGGAGAACAGCTAACACTGAAGCTTTCTTT. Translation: CSANPPGRTANTEAFF.

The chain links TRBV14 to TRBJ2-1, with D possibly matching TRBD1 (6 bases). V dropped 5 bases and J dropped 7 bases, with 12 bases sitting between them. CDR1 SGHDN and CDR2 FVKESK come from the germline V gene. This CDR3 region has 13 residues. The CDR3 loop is CASSGGYQNEQFF. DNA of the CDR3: TGTGCCAGCAGCGGGGGCTACCAGAATGAGCAGTTCTTC.

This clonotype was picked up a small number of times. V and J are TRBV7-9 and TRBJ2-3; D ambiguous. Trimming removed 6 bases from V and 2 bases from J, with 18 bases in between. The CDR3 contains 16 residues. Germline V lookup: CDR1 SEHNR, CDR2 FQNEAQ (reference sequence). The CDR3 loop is CASRSADQVPTDTQYF. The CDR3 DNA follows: TGTGCCAGCAGGTCCGCGGATCAGGTGCCCACAGATACGCAGTATTTT.

The CDR3 loop reads CASEPFPDTEAFF. The CDR3 DNA reads TGCGCCAGCGAGCCATTCCCGGACACTGAAGCTTTCTTT. The J gene is TRBJ1-1, the V gene TRBV5-1; no clear D gene. Germline CDR1 SGHRS, CDR2 YFSETQ. The length of the CDR3 is 13 residues. The germline V and J ends were trimmed by 7 bases and 3 bases, with 13 bases remaining between them.

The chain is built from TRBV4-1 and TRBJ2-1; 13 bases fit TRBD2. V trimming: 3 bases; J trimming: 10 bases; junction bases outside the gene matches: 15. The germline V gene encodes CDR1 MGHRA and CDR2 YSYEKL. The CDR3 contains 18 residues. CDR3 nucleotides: TGCGCCAGCAGCCATCGGACTAGCGGGAGCCCTATTAGGGACGAGCAGTTCTTC. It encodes CASSHRTSGSPIRDEQFF.

The CDR3 here is CASSVGTGMDEQYF. The DNA for the CDR3 is TGTGCCAGCAGCGTAGGGACAGGGATGGACGAGCAGTACTTC. The genes are TRBV9 and TRBJ2-7; 8 positions agree with TRBD1. Germline V gene sequence: CDR1 SGDLS, CDR2 YYNGEE. The CDR3 consists of 14 residues. V dropped 0 bases and J dropped 5; count of bases not matched to a gene: 4.

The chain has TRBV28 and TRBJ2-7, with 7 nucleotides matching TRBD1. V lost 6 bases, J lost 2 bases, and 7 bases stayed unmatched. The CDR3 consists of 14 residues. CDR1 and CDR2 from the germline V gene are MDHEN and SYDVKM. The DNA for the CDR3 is TGTGCCAGCAGAAGCAGGGGGTCCGCCTACGAGCAGTACTTC. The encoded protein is CASRSRGSAYEQYF.

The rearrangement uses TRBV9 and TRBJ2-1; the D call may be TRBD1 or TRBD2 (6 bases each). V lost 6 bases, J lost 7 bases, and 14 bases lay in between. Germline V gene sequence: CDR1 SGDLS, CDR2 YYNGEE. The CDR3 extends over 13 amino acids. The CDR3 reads CASKGGADNEQFF. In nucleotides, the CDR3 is TGTGCCAGCAAGGGGGGAGCGGATAATGAGCAGTTCTTC.

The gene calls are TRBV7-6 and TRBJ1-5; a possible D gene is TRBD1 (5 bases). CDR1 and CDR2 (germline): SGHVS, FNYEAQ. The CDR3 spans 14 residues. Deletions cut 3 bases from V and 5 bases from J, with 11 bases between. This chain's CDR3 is CASSLDGTHQPQHF. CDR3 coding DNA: TGTGCCAGCAGCTTGGATGGGACGCATCAGCCCCAGCATTTT.

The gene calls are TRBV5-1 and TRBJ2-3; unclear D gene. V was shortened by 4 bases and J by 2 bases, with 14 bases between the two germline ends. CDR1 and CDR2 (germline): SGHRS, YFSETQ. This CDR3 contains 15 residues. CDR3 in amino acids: CASSKQRPDTDTQYF. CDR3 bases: TGCGCCAGCAGCAAACAGAGGCCTGACACAGATACGCAGTATTTT.

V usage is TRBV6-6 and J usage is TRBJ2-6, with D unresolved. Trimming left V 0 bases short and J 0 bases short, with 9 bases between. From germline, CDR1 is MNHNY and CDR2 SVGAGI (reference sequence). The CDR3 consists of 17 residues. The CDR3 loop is CASSYSSGHSGANVLTF. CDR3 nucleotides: TGTGCCAGCAGTTACTCGTCAGGCCACTCTGGGGCCAACGTCCTGACTTTC.